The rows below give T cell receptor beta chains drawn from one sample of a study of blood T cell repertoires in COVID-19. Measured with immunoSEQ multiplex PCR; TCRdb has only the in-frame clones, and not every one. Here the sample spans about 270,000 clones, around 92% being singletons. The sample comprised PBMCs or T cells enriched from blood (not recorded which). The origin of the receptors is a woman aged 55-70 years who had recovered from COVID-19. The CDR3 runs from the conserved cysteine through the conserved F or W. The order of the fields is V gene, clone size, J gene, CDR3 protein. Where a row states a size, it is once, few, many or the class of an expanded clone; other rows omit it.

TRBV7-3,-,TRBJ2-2,CASSPDRTSNTGELFF
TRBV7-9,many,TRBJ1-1,CASSLGGANTEAFF
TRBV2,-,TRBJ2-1,CASKKRSTSYNEQFF
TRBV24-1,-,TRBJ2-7,CATSDSDRGEQYF
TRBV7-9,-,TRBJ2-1,CASSLPGGSLTIEQFF
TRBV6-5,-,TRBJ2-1,CASSYSSGSYNEQFF
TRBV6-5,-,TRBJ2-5,CASSYLGQGSETQYF
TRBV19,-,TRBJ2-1,CASSGTGGSYNEQFF
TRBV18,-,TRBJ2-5,CASSPTTGAGGETQYF
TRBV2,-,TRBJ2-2,CASSDMLGPGDTGELFF
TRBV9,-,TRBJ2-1,CASSPGTSGGDEQFF
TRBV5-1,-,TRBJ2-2,CASSPILNTGELFF
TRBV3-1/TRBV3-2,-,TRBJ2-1,CASSQGSGRGVYYNEQFF
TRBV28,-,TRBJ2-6,CASSSQDSSGANVLTF
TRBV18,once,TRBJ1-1,CASSVILNTEAFF
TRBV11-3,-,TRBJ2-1,CASSLGVAGGNEQFF
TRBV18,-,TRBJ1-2,CASSPFTPRVANYGYTF
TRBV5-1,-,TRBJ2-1,CASSSATGVVNEQFF
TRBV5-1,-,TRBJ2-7,CASRLIAEGRYEQYF
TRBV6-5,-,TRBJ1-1,CASRDPGQGNTEAFF
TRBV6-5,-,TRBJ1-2,CASRTGPSSYGYTF
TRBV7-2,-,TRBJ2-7,CASSPWKTSGMSYEQYF
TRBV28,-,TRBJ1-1,CASSPSMGRLNTEAFF
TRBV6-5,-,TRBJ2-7,CASSYTSGLYEQYF
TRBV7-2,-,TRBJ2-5,CASSLLGGGERETQYF
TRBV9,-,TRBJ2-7,CASSGTGDYEQYF
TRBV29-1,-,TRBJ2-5,CSGGNRGHETQYF
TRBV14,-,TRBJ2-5,CASSPWTGGPETQYF
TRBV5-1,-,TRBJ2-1,CASSYGQGWDEQFF
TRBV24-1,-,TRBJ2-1,CATRGLAGGPGEQFF
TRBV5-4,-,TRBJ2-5,CASNLGLAATQETQYF
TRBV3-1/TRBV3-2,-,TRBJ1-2,CASSLGPTGGYTF
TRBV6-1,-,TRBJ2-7,CASSERLVGTSGYEQYF
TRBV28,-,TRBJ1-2,CASSLSSRSYGYTF
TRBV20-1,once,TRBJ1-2,CSQTGNGSYTF
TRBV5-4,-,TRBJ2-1,CASSLGLAGTYNEQFF
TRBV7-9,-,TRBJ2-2,CASSLGQRRTGELFF
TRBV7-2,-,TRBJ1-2,CASSLGQGAGGYTF